One sample yielded the 19 T cell receptor beta chains listed below, sequenced in a study of blood T cell repertoires in COVID-19 (dated by TCRdb to between 2020 and 2021). The receptor library was made with the immunoSEQ multiplex PCR assay. TCRdb re-hosts the immuneACCESS table, in-frame sequences only. Its copies lack some clones; in the studies checked, an unresolved V gene accounts for under half of them, and the cause for the rest is not known. This sample has hundreds of thousands of clones in its table, and 85% to 90% of those were observed once. 1.6% of the sample is taken by the ten largest. The specimen was PBMCs or T cells enriched from blood (not recorded which). All receptors come from a woman aged 50 to 65 who had recovered from COVID-19.

This clone appeared once. The V and J genes are TRBV9 and TRBJ2-1; no clear D gene. The CDR3 totals 12 residues. Germline V CDR1 and CDR2: SGDLS, YYNGEE. V was pared by 0 bases and J by 7 bases, with 5 bases between. The CDR3 loop reads CASSVVTNEQFF. The CDR3, as DNA: TGTGCCAGCAGCGTAGTTACTAATGAGCAGTTCTTC.

V and J are TRBV9 and TRBJ2-1, with 14 bases aligning to TRBD2. V was clipped by 3 bases and J by 9 bases; unmatched bases: 11. Germline CDR1 and CDR2: SGDLS and YYNGEE. The CDR3 has 17 amino acids. Here the CDR3 DNA reads TGTGCCAGCAGCGCAAAACCGGGACTAGCGGGAGAAGGTGAGCAGTTCTTC. Translating it yields CASSAKPGLAGEGEQFF.

The chain has TRBV5-1 and TRBJ2-1, with 14 positions matching TRBD2. The length of the CDR3 is 18 residues. Germline-derived CDR1 and CDR2 are SGHRS and YFSETQ. J gave up 4 bases and V 0 bases, and 6 bases lay outside the gene matches. The CDR3 region has the DNA TGCGCCAGCAGCTTGGGGGGACTAGCGGGAGAAGCATACAATGAGCAGTTCTTC. Translating gives CASSLGGLAGEAYNEQFF.

V and J are TRBV6-2 or TRBV6-3 and TRBJ2-2; 10 nucleotides match TRBD1. There are 16 residues in the CDR3. Germline-derived CDR1 and CDR2 are MNHEY and SVGEGT. Germline trimming cut 2 bases from V and 3 bases from J; bases unmatched to any gene: 3. This CDR3 is CASSYAGQGYTGELFF. In DNA, the CDR3 is TGTGCCAGCAGTTACGCGGGACAGGGGTACACCGGGGAGCTGTTTTTT.

The chain links TRBV7-9 to TRBJ2-5; TRBD2 is a possible D gene (6 bases). V lost 5 bases to trimming and J lost 5 bases, with 24 bases between them. Germline CDR1 is SEHNR and CDR2 is FQNEAQ (reference sequence). This CDR3 comprises 17 residues. CDR3 loop: CASSLGSYGRVGETQYF. The CDR3 nucleotides read TGTGCCAGCAGCCTCGGCTCCTACGGGAGAGTTGGCGAGACCCAGTACTTC.

V usage is TRBV7-9 and J usage is TRBJ2-1; 9 positions match TRBD2. CDR1 SEHNR and CDR2 FQNEAQ come from the germline V gene (reference sequence). The CDR3 is 12 amino acids. The ends lost 7 bases at V and 10 bases at J; junction bases unmatched: 5. The CDR3 loop reads CASIAREGEQFF. In DNA form, the CDR3 reads TGTGCCAGCATTGCGCGGGAGGGGGAGCAGTTCTTC.

The rearrangement links TRBV2 to TRBJ1-5; D is perhaps TRBD1 (6 bases). Germline V gives CDR1 SNHLY, CDR2 FYNNEI. The V end lost 8 bases, the J end lost 5 bases, and 10 bases lay between the germline ends. This CDR3 is built from 12 residues. The CDR3 sequence is CASGEGDQPQHF. The DNA for the CDR3 is TGTGCCAGCGGGGAGGGGGATCAGCCCCAGCATTTT.

A few counts support this clone. The chain uses TRBV10-3 and TRBJ2-1; D gene unclear. The CDR3 is 12 residues long. V shed 4 bases and J shed 6 bases, with 7 bases lying between them. The germline CDR1 and CDR2 sequences are ENHRY and SYGVKD. The CDR3 here is CAISVRGNEQFF. CDR3 DNA sequence: TGTGCCATCAGTGTACGAGGCAATGAGCAGTTCTTC.

This clone was detected only a few times. This chain joins TRBV10-1 and TRBJ2-2; D remains ambiguous. The V end lost 3 bases, the J end lost 9 bases, and 11 bases lay between the germline ends. CDR3 length: 13 amino acids. Per germline, CDR1 WNHNN and CDR2 SYGVQD (reference sequence). The CDR3 is CASSDPLSRELFF. Written as DNA, the CDR3 is TGCGCCAGCAGTGACCCTCTCTCCCGGGAGCTGTTTTTT.

The chain joins TRBV5-6 to TRBJ2-7, with D possibly matching TRBD2 (5 bases). This CDR3 comprises 17 residues. Germline CDR1 and CDR2: SGHDT and YYEEEE. Deletions cut 0 bases from V and 6 bases from J, with 22 bases between. CDR3 residues: CASSLESWAGRGGEQYF. The CDR3 DNA reads as TGTGCCAGCAGCTTGGAGTCGTGGGCCGGGCGAGGAGGCGAGCAGTACTTC.

This chain uses TRBV27 with TRBJ2-7; 8 bases are a match to TRBD2. J lost 5 bases, V lost 6 bases, and 15 bases had no gene match. The CDR3 runs to 16 residues. The germline gives CDR1 MNHEY, CDR2 SMNVEV (reference sequence). The CDR3 coding sequence is TGTGCCAGCAGACCTTTAGGACGGGAGGGCCACCACGAGCAGTACTTC. As protein: CASRPLGREGHHEQYF.

The V and J genes are TRBV15 and TRBJ1-2; unclear D gene. The CDR3 extends over 15 amino acids. Trimming left V 0 bases short and J 1 base short, with 9 bases between. CDR1 is LNHNV and CDR2 is YYDKDF in the germline V gene (reference sequence). The CDR3 nucleotides are TGTGCCACCAGCAGAGAGCTCACGGGTAACTATGGCTACACCTTC. Its protein product is CATSRELTGNYGYTF.

The chain has TRBV4-1 and TRBJ2-2; TRBD1 agrees at 7 bases. This CDR3 is built from 15 residues. Looked up from germline, CDR1 is MGHRA and CDR2 is YSYEKL. J lost 4 bases, V lost 0 bases, and 2 bases had no gene match. CDR3 in DNA: TGCGCCAGCAGCCAAGATCCAGGGGGCACCGGGGAGCTGTTTTTT. Amino acids: CASSQDPGGTGELFF.

V and J are TRBV4-1 and TRBJ1-5; 7 bases align to TRBD1. V was pared by 4 bases and J by 8 bases, with 11 bases of the junction left unmatched. The CDR3 runs to 15 residues. Germline V gene data show CDR1 as MGHRA and CDR2 as YSYEKL. The CDR3: CASSLWGQSGEPQHF. The CDR3 DNA follows: TGCGCCAGCAGCCTCTGGGGACAGTCAGGGGAGCCCCAGCATTTT.

This clone was seen once. The V and J genes are TRBV6-5 and TRBJ1-6; no firm D call. CDR3 length: 15 amino acids. V dropped 6 bases and J dropped 0 bases, with 9 bases sitting between them. Germline CDR1 is MNHEY and CDR2 is SVGAGI. CDR3 sequence reads: CASRLGSSYNSPLHF. For the CDR3, the DNA is TGTGCCAGCAGGCTGGGGAGCTCCTATAATTCACCCCTCCACTTT.

The J gene is TRBJ1-1, the V gene TRBV7-9; D remains ambiguous. Germline V CDR1 and CDR2: SEHNR, FQNEAQ (reference sequence). The CDR3 consists of 14 residues. V gave up 2 bases and J gave up 4 bases, with 11 bases separating them. CDR3 amino acids: CASSLSRVATEAFF. For the CDR3, the DNA is TGTGCCAGCAGCTTATCCCGGGTTGCCACTGAAGCTTTCTTT.

The chain employs TRBV19 and TRBJ1-3, with a possible D match to TRBD1 (5 bases). Germline loops: CDR1 LNHDA, CDR2 SQIVND (reference sequence). The V end was cut by 9 bases, the J end by 7 bases, with 16 bases between. The CDR3 covers 13 residues. The CDR3 DNA reads as TGTGCCAGCCTACCTCTGGGGGGGAACACCATATATTTT. It codes for CASLPLGGNTIYF.

This clone appeared a few times. The V and J genes are TRBV7-2 and TRBJ1-2; D not resolved. CDR1 and CDR2 from the germline V gene are SGHTA and FQGNSA. The CDR3 length is 13 residues. Trimming took off 5 bases at V and 7 bases at J, with 14 bases between the two ends. This CDR3 is CASSPGIHSGYTF. The CDR3, as DNA: TGTGCCAGCAGCCCAGGCATTCATTCTGGCTACACCTTC.

The chain joins TRBV6-5 to TRBJ1-2; 10 nucleotides line up with TRBD1. Germline V gives CDR1 MNHEY, CDR2 SVGAGI. Losses at the gene ends were 6 bases for V and 6 bases for J; bases not matched to a gene: 4. This CDR3 spans 13 amino acids. The CDR3, as DNA: TGTGCCAGCAGCCGCGGACAGGGGGATGGCTACACCTTC. Its protein is CASSRGQGDGYTF.